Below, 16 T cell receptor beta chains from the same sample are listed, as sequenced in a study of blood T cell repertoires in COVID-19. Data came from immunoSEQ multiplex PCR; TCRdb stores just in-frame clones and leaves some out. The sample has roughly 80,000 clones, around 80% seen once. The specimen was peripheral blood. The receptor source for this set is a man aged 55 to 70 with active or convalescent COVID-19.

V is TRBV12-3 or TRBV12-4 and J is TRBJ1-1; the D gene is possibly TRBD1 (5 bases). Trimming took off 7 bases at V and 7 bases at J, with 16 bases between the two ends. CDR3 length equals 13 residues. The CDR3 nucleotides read TGTGCCAGCACCCAGGGTGGGGGACTTGAAGCTTTCTTT. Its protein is CASTQGGGLEAFF.

The CDR3: CASSFGLAGVPDTQYF. CDR3 sequence (DNA): TGTGCCAGCAGTTTTGGACTAGCGGGGGTGCCAGATACGCAGTATTTT. The V gene is TRBV6-5, the J gene TRBJ2-3; 13 nucleotides line up with TRBD2. The CDR3 covers 16 residues. The V gene's germline CDR1 is MNHEY and CDR2 SVGAGI. Unmatched junction bases numbered 5, after V lost 4 bases and J lost 4 bases.

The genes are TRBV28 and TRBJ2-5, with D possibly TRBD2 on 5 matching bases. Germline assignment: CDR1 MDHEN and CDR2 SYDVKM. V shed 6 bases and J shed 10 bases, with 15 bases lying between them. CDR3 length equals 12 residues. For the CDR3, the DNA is TGTGCCAGCAGGGATCCCCAGGAGGACCAGTACTTC. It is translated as CASRDPQEDQYF.

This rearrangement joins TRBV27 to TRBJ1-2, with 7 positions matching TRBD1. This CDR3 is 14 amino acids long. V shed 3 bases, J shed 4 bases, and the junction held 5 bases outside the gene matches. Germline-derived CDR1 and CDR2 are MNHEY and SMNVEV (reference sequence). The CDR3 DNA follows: TGTGCCAGCAGTTTGAAGGGGGCCTCCTATGGCTACACCTTC. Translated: CASSLKGASYGYTF.

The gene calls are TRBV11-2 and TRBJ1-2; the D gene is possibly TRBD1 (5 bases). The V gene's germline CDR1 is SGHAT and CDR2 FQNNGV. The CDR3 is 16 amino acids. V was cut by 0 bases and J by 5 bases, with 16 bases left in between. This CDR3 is CASSLEGLPPGYGYTF. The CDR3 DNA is TGTGCCAGCAGCTTAGAGGGGCTCCCCCCTGGGTATGGCTACACCTTC.

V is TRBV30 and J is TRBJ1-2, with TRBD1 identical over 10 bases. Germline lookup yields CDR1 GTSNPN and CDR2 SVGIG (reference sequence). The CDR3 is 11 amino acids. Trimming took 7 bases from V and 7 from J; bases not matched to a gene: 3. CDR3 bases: TGTGCCTCGACAGGGGGCTTTGGCTACACCTTC. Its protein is CASTGGFGYTF.

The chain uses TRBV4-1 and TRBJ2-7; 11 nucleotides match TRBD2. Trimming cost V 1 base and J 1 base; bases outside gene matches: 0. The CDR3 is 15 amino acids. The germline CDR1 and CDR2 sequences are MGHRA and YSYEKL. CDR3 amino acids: CASSQGLAGSYEQYF. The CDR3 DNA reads TGCGCCAGCAGCCAAGGACTAGCGGGGTCCTACGAGCAGTACTTC.

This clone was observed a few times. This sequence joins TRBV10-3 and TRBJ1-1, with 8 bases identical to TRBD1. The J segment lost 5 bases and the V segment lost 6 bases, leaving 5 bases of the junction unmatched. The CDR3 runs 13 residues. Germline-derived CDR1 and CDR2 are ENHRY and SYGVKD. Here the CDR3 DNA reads TGTGCCATCAGACCGACAGGGGAAACTGAAGCTTTCTTT. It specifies CAIRPTGETEAFF.

The CDR3: CASSSTGTSGGSPYNEQFF. The DNA of the CDR3 is TGTGCCAGCAGCTCCACCGGGACTAGCGGGGGGTCACCCTACAATGAGCAGTTCTTC. The rearrangement uses TRBV7-2 and TRBJ2-1; 15 positions match TRBD2. V shed 4 bases, J shed 2 bases, and the junction held 9 bases outside the gene matches. CDR1 is SGHTA, CDR2 FQGNSA, per germline. The CDR3 extends over 19 amino acids.

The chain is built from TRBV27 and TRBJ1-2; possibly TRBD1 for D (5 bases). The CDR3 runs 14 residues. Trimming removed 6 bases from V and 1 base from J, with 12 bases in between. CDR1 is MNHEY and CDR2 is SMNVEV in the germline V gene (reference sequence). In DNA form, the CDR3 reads TGTGCCAGCAGCCGCCGGGGGGGTAACTATGGCTACACCTTC. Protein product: CASSRRGGNYGYTF.

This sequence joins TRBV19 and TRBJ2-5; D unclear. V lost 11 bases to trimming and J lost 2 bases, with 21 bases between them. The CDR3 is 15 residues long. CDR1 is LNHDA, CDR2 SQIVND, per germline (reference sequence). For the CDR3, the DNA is TGTGCCTCCGGGTCTCGGCGAGTCGGACAAGAGACCCAGTACTTC. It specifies CASGSRRVGQETQYF.

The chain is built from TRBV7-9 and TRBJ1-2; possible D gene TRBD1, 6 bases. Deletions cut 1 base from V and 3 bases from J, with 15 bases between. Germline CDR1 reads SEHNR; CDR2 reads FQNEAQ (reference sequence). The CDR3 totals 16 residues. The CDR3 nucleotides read TGTGCCAGCAGCTTAGGAGGGACAAGGAGGCACTATGGCTACACCTTC. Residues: CASSLGGTRRHYGYTF.

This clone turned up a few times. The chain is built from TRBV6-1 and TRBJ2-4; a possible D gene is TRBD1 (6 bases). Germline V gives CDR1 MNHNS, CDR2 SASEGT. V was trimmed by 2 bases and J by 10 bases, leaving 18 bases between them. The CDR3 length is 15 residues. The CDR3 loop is CASSETGGLTTIQYF. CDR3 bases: TGTGCCAGCAGTGAAACTGGGGGCCTCACCACTATTCAGTACTTC.

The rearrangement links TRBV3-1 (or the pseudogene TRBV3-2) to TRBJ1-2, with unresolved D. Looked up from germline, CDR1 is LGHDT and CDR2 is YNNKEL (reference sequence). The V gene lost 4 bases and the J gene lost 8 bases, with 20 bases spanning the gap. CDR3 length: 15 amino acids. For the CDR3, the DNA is TGTGCCAGCAGCCGGGATAACGCCGGGAGGGAAGGCTACACCTTC. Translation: CASSRDNAGREGYTF.

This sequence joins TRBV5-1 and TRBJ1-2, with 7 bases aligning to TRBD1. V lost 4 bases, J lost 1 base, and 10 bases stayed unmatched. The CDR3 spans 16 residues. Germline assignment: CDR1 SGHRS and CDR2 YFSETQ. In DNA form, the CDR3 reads TGCGCCAGCAGCCCTGGCGGACAGGCGATTAACTATGGCTACACCTTC. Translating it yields CASSPGGQAINYGYTF.

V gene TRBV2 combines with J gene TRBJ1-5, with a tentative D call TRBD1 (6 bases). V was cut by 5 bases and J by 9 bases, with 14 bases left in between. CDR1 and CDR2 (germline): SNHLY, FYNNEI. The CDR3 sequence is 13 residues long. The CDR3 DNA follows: TGTGCCAGCAGTCTTACAGGGCTGGGGCCCCAGCATTTT. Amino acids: CASSLTGLGPQHF.